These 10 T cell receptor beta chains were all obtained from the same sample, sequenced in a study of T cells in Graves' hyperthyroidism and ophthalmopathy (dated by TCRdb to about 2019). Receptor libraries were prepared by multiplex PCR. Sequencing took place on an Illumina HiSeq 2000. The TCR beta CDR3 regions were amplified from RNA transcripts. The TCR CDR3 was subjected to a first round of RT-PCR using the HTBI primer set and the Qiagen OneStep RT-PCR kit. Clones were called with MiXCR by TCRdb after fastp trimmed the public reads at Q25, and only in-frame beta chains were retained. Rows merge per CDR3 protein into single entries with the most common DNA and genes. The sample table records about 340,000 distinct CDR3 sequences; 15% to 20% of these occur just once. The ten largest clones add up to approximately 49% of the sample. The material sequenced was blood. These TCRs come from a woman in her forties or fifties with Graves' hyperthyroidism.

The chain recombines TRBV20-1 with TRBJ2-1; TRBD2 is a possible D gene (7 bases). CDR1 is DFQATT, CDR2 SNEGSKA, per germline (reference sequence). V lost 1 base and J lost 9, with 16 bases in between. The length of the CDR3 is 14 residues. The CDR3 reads CSARVGGRGGEQFF. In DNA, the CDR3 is TGCAGTGCTAGAGTCGGCGGGAGAGGGGGTGAGCAGTTCTTC.

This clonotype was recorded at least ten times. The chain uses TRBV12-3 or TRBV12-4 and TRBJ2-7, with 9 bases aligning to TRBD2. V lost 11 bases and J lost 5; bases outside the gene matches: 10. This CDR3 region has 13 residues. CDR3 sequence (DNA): TGTGCCGCGGGCCTAGCGGGACGGAACGAGCAGTACTTC. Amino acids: CAAGLAGRNEQYF.

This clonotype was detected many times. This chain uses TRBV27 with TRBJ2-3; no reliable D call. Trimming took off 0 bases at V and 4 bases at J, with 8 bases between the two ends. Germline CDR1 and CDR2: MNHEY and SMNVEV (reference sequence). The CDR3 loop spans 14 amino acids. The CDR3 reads CASSLSDPPDTQYF. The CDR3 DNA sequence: TGTGCCAGCAGTTTATCGGACCCCCCAGATACGCAGTATTTT.

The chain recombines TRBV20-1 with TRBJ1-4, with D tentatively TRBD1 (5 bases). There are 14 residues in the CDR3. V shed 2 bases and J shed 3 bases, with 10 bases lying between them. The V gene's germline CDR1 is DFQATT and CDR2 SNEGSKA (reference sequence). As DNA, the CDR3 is TGCAGTGCTAGATCAGGGTTGTCTAATGAAAAACTGTTTTTT. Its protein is CSARSGLSNEKLFF.

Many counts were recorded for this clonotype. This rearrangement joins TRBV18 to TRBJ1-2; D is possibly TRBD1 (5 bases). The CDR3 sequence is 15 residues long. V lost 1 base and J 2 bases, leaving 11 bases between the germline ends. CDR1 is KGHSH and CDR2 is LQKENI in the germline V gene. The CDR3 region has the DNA TGTGCCAGCTCACCACGTGGCAGGGAGAACTATGGCTACACCTTC. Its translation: CASSPRGRENYGYTF.

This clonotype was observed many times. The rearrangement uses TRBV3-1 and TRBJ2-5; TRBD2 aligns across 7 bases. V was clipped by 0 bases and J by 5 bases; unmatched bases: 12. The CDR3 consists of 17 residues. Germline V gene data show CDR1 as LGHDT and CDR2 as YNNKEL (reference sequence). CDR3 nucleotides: TGTGCCAGCAGCCAAGAGGGGAGCGGGGTGGAGGGCGAGACCCAGTACTTC. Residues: CASSQEGSGVEGETQYF.

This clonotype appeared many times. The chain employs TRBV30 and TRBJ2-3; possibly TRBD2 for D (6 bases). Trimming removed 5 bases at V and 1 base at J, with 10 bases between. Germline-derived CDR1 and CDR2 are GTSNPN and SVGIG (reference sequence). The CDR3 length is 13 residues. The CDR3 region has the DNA TGTGCCTGGTCGACGGGGGGCACAGATACGCAGTATTTT. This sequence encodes CAWSTGGTDTQYF.

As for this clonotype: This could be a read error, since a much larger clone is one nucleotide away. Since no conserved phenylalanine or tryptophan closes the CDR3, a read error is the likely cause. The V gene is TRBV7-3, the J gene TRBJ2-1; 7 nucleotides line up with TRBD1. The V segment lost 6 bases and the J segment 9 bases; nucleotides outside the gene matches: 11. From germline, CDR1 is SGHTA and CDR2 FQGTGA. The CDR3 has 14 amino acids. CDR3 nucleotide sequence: TGTGCCAGCAGTACACCGGGACAGATGGCTGAGCAGTTCTCC. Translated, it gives CASSTPGQMAEQFS.

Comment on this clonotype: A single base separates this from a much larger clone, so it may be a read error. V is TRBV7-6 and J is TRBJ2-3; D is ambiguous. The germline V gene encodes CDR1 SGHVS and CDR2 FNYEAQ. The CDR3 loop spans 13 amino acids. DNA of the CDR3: TGTGCCGGCAGCTTAGTGCGCACAGATACGCAGTATTTT. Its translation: CAGSLVRTDTQYF.

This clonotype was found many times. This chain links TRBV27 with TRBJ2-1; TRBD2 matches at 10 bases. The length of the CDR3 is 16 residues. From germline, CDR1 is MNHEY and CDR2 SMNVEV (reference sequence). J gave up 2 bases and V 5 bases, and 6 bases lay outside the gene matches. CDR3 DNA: TGTGCCAGCAGTCCGACTAGCGGGTTTACCTACAATGAGCAGTTCTTC. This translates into CASSPTSGFTYNEQFF.